These T cell receptor beta chains were read from a single sample in a study of blood T cells in healthy people across ages. In TCRdb, the 5' RACE reads were re-called with MiXCR into one record per CDR3 protein. The sample contains around 2 million distinct CDR3 sequences, about two fifths of which appear only once. Sequenced input: blood. The source of these receptors is a human donor in good health. Both conserved end residues are part of each CDR3. D genes are given only for firm matches. The size entry is marked missing in some rows and otherwise reads once, few, many or a size class.

d_call,clone_size,j_call,v_call,cdr3_aa,cdr3_nt
NA,many,TRBJ2-1,TRBV11-2,CASSLERSYNEQFF,TGTGCCAGCAGCTTAGAGCGCAGCTACAATGAGCAGTTCTTC
NA,once,TRBJ2-5,TRBV2,CASGKRPQETQYF,TGTGCCAGTGGGAAGCGGCCCCAAGAGACCCAGTACTTC
NA,NA,TRBJ1-2,TRBV20-1,CSALGQGFYGYTF,TGCAGTGCTCTTGGACAAGGATTCTATGGCTACACCTTC
NA,once,TRBJ1-2,TRBV4-3,CASSQDLGLRAEQDTF,TGCGCCAGCAGCCAAGATCTGGGTCTCAGGGCCGAGCAGGACACCTTC
TRBD1,NA,TRBJ1-2,TRBV4-3,CASSRGHTGDYGYTF,TGCGCCAGCAGCAGGGGGCACACAGGGGACTATGGCTACACCTTC
NA,once,TRBJ2-7,TRBV15,CATSRTWDAGYEQYF,TGTGCCACCAGCAGGACGTGGGATGCCGGTTACGAGCAGTACTTC
NA,few,TRBJ2-4,TRBV20-1,CSARGRLSRGVAKNIQYF,TGCAGTGCTAGAGGACGACTATCTAGAGGGGTGGCCAAAAACATTCAGTACTTC
NA,few,TRBJ1-2,TRBV6-6,CAGRETANYGYTF,TGTGCCGGTAGGGAGACGGCTAACTATGGCTACACCTTC
NA,few,TRBJ2-1,TRBV5-1,CASSLGFGQYNEQFF,TGCGCCAGCAGCTTGGGTTTCGGACAGTACAATGAGCAGTTCTTC
NA,NA,TRBJ2-1,TRBV4-3,CASSQEPWGELPDPQFF,TGCGCCAGCAGCCAAGAGCCGTGGGGGGAGTTACCCGATCCCCAGTTCTTC
TRBD1,few,TRBJ1-2,TRBV6-6,CASGDRVDGYTF,TGTGCCAGCGGGGACAGGGTTGATGGCTACACCTTC
NA,few,TRBJ2-7,TRBV24-1,CATSDPADRSPYEQYF,TGTGCCACCAGTGATCCCGCCGACAGGAGCCCCTACGAGCAGTACTTC
NA,NA,TRBJ1-6,TRBV4-3,CASSQPGLNSPPHF,TGCGCCAGCAGCCAACCGGGACTTAATTCACCCCCCCACTTT
TRBD1,few,TRBJ2-7,TRBV7-2,CASSERAGQGGYEQYF,TGTGCCAGCAGCGAAAGAGCAGGACAGGGAGGCTACGAGCAGTACTTC
NA,few,TRBJ2-7,TRBV5-6,CASSLLFKEQYF,TGTGCCAGCAGCCTACTCTTTAAAGAGCAGTACTTC
TRBD2,few,TRBJ2-1,TRBV12-3/TRBV12-4,CASSLRSGGSNEQFF,TGTGCCAGCAGTTTACGTAGCGGGGGATCCAATGAGCAGTTCTTC
NA,few,TRBJ1-2,TRBV7-3,CASSLLPGEGNYGYTF,TGTGCCAGCAGCTTACTCCCCGGAGAAGGGAACTATGGCTACACCTTC
NA,NA,TRBJ1-2,TRBV27,CASKTTNYGYTF,TGTGCCAGCAAAACGACTAACTATGGCTACACCTTC
TRBD1,few,TRBJ1-4,TRBV29-1,CSVGTGGATNEKLFF,TGCAGCGTTGGGACAGGGGGCGCGACTAATGAAAAACTGTTTTTT
NA,NA,TRBJ1-2,TRBV20-1,CSASSGGLYGYTF,TGCAGTGCTAGCTCCGGGGGGCTCTATGGCTACACCTTC
NA,NA,TRBJ1-3,TRBV20-1,CSARAQLAGNTIYF,TGCAGTGCTAGGGCACAGCTAGCTGGAAACACCATATATTTT
NA,NA,TRBJ1-2,TRBV6-5,CTSSLGNYGYTF,TGTACCAGCAGTTTAGGCAACTATGGCTACACCTTC
NA,NA,TRBJ2-1,TRBV5-1,CASSLDGGRNNEQFF,TGCGCCAGCAGCTTGGATGGGGGTAGGAACAATGAGCAGTTCTTC
TRBD2,NA,TRBJ2-5,TRBV24-1,CATGTSGGETQYF,TGTGCCACCGGGACTAGCGGGGGAGAGACCCAGTACTTC
NA,NA,TRBJ2-1,TRBV29-1,CSAKGLSYNEQFF,TGCAGCGCAAAGGGTTTGTCCTACAATGAGCAGTTCTTC
TRBD2,NA,TRBJ2-4,TRBV5-1,CASSSGGAEGNIQYF,TGCGCCAGCAGCTCCGGGGGGGCCGAGGGGAACATTCAGTACTTC
NA,NA,TRBJ1-1,TRBV7-2,CASRLARGDEAFF,TGTGCCAGCAGGTTAGCCAGGGGAGATGAAGCTTTCTTT
NA,NA,TRBJ1-4,TRBV7-9,CASSLQGGTVLFF,TGTGCCAGCAGCTTACAAGGTGGCACAGTGCTGTTTTTT
NA,NA,TRBJ2-5,TRBV20-1,CSARALTGRETQYF,TGCAGTGCTAGAGCTTTAACAGGGAGGGAGACCCAGTACTTC
TRBD2,NA,TRBJ2-1,TRBV5-1,CASSTTSGGYSYNEQFF,TGCGCCAGCAGCACCACTAGCGGGGGGTACTCCTACAATGAGCAGTTCTTC
TRBD2,NA,TRBJ2-1,TRBV7-2,CASSLERGLYNEQFF,TGTGCCAGCAGCTTAGAGCGGGGTCTCTACAATGAGCAGTTCTTC
TRBD1,few,TRBJ1-2,TRBV20-1,CSARDLSTGNYGYTF,TGCAGTGCTAGAGATTTATCGACAGGGAATTATGGCTACACCTTC
NA,NA,TRBJ1-1,TRBV20-1,CSGWGNTEAFF,TGCAGTGGGTGGGGGAACACTGAAGCTTTCTTT
NA,NA,TRBJ2-3,TRBV9,CASSAGGAGGADTQYF,TGTGCCAGCAGCGCGGGCGGGGCAGGGGGAGCAGATACGCAGTATTTT
TRBD2,once,TRBJ2-1,TRBV12-3/TRBV12-4,CANSFGLAAYNEQFF,TGTGCCAACAGTTTTGGCCTAGCGGCCTACAATGAGCAGTTCTTC
NA,NA,TRBJ2-1,TRBV5-1,CASSLGSAYNEQFF,TGCGCCAGCAGCTTAGGAAGCGCCTACAATGAGCAGTTCTTC
NA,few,TRBJ1-6,TRBV4-3,CASSQDLETSLHF,TGCGCCAGCAGCCAAGATTTAGAGACAAGTCTCCACTTT
NA,few,TRBJ1-4,TRBV9,CASSAGLNGEKLFF,TGTGCCAGCAGCGCGGGCCTAAACGGGGAAAAACTGTTTTTT